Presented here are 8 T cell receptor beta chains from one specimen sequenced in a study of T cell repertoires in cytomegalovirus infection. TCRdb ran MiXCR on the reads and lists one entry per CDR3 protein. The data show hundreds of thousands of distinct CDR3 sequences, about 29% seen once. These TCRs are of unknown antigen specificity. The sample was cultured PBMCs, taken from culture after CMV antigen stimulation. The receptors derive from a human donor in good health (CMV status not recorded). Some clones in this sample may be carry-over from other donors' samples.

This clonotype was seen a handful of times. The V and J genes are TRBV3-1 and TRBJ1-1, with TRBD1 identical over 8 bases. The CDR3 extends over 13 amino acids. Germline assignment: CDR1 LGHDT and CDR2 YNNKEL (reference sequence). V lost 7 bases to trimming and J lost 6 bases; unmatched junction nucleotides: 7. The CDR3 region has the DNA TGTGCCAGCAAATTTGGACAGGGCTCTGAAGCTTTCTTT. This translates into CASKFGQGSEAFF.

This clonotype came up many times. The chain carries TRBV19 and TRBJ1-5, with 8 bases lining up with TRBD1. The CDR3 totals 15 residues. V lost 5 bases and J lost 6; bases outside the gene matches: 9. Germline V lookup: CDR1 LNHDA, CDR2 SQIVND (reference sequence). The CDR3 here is CASSSAGTGGQPQHF. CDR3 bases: TGTGCCAGTAGTTCTGCCGGGACAGGCGGTCAGCCCCAGCATTTT.

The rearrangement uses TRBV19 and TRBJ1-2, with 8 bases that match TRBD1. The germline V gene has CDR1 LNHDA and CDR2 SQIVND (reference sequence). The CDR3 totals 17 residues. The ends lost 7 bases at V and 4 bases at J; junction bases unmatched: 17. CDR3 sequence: CASNTPRTGKRSYGYTF. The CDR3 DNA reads TGTGCCAGTAATACCCCCCGGACAGGGAAGAGGAGCTATGGCTACACCTTC.

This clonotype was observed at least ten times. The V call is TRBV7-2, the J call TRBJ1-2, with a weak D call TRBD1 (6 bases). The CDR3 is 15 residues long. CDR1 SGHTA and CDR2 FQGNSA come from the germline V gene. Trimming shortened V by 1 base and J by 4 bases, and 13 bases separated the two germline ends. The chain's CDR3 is CASSLDPGARYGYTF. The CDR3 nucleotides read TGTGCCAGCAGCTTAGATCCGGGGGCCCGCTATGGCTACACCTTC.

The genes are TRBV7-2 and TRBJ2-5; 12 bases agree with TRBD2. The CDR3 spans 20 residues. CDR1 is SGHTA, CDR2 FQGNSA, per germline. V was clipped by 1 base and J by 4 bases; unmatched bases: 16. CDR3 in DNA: TGTGCCAGCAGCTTAGTTTCTTTAGGACTAGCGGGAAGCGAGGGAGAGACCCAGTACTTC. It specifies CASSLVSLGLAGSEGETQYF.

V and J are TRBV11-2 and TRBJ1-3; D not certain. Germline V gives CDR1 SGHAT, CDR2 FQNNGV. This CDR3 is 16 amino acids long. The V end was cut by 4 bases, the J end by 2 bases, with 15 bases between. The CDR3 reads CASSSLDETPGNTIYF. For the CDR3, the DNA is TGTGCCAGCAGCTCGTTGGACGAAACGCCTGGAAACACCATATATTTT.

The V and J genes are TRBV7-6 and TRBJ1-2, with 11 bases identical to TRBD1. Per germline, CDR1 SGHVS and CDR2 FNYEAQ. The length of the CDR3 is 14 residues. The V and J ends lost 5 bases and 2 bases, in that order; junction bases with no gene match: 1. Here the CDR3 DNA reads TGTGCCAGCAGCGGGACAGGGGGGAACTATGGCTACACCTTC. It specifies CASSGTGGNYGYTF.

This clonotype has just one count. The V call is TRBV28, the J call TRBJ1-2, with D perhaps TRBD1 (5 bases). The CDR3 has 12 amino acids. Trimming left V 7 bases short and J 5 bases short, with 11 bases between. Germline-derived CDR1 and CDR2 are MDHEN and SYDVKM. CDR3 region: CASTGGFYGYTF. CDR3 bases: TGTGCCAGCACCGGGGGTTTTTATGGCTACACCTTC.